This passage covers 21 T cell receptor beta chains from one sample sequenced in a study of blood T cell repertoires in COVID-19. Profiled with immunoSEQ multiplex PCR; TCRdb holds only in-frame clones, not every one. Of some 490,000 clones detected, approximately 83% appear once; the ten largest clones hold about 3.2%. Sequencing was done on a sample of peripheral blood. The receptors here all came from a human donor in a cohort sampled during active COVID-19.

The CDR3 protein is CAWTGSGNTIYF. For the CDR3, the DNA is TGTGCCTGGACGGGAAGTGGAAACACCATATATTTT. The V gene is TRBV30, the J gene TRBJ1-3; D uncertain. CDR3 size: 12 residues. Per germline, CDR1 GTSNPN and CDR2 SVGIG (reference sequence). The V and J ends lost 4 bases and 3 bases respectively, with 7 bases between them.

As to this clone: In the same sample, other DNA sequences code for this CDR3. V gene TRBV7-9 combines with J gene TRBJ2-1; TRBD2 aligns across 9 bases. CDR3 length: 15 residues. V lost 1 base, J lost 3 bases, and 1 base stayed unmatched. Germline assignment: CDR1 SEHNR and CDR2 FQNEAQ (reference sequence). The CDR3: CASSLELAGYNEQFF. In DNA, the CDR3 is TGTGCCAGCAGCTTAGAACTAGCGGGCTACAATGAGCAGTTCTTC. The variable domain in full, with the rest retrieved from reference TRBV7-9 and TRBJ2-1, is DTGVSQNPRHKITKRGQNVTFRCDPISEHNRLYWYRQTLGQGPEFLTYFQNEAQLEKSRLLSDRFSAERPKGSFSTLEIQRTEQGDSAMYLCASSLELAGYNEQFFGPGTRLTVL.

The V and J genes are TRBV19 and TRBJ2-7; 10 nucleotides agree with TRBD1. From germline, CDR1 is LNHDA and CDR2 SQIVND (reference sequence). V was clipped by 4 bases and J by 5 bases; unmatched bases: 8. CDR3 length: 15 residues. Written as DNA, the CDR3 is TGTGCCAGTAGTACCACAGGGACAGGGGAGGACGAGCAGTACTTC. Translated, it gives CASSTTGTGEDEQYF.

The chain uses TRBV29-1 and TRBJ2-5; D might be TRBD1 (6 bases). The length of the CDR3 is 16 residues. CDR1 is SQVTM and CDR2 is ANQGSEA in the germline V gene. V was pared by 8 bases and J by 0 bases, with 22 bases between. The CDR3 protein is CSINGRGPWYQETQYF. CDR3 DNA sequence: TGCAGCATTAACGGCAGGGGCCCCTGGTACCAAGAGACCCAGTACTTC.

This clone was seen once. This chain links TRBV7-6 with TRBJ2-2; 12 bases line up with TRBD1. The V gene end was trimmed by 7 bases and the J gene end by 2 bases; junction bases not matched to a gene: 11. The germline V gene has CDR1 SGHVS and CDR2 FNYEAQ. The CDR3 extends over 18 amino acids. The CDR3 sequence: CASILVGTGGSNTGELFF. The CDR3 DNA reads TGTGCCAGCATCCTAGTAGGGACAGGGGGCTCAAACACCGGGGAGCTGTTTTTT.

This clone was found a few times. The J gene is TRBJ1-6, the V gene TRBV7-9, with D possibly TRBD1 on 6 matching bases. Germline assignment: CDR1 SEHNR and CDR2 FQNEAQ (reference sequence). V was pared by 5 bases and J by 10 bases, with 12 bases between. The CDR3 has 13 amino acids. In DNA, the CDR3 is TGTGCCAGCAGCCTAAGGACAGACTCACCCCTCCACTTT. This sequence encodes CASSLRTDSPLHF.

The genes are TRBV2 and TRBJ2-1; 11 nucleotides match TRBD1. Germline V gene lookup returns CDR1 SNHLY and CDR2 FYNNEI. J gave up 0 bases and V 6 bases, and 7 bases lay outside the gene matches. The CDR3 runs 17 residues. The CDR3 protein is CASSPGQGAGSYNEQFF. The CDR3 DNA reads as TGTGCCAGCAGCCCTGGACAGGGGGCGGGCTCCTACAATGAGCAGTTCTTC.

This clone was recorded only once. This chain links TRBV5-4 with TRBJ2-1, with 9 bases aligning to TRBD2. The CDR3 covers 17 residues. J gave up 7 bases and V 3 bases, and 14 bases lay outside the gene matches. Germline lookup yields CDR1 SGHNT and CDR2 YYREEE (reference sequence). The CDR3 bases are TGTGCCAGCAGCTCCTTAGACGTAGCGGGAGAGGCAAATGAGCAGTTCTTC. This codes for CASSSLDVAGEANEQFF.

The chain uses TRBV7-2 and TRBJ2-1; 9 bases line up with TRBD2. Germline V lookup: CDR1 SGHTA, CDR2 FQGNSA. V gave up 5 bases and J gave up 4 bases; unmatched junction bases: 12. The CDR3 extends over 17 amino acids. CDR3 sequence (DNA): TGTGCCAGCAGCCGGGAGGTTACGCGGGAGGGGTACAATGAGCAGTTCTTC. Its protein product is CASSREVTREGYNEQFF. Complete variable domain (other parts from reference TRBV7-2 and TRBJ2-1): GAGVSQSPSNKVTEKGKDVELRCDPISGHTALYWYRQSLGQGLEFLIYFQGNSAPDKSGLPSDRFSAERTGGSVSTLTIQRTQQEDSAVYLCASSREVTREGYNEQFFGPGTRLTVL.

CDR3 DNA sequence: TGTGCCAGCAGCCGGCAACGGCGGGAGGACGGTGAGCAGTTCTTC. Its translation: CASSRQRREDGEQFF. The chain combines TRBV5-4 with TRBJ2-1, with TRBD2 matching 8 bases. V shed 4 bases and J 9 bases; nucleotides not matched to a gene: 12. Germline lookup yields CDR1 SGHNT and CDR2 YYREEE (reference sequence). CDR3 size: 15 residues.

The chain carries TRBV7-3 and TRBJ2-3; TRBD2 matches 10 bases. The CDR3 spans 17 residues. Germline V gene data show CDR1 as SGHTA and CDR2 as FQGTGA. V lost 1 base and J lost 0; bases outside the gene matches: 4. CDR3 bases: TGTGCCAGCAGCTTAAGGGGACTAGCGCTTAGCACAGATACGCAGTATTTT. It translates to CASSLRGLALSTDTQYF.

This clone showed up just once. CDR3 DNA: TGTGCCAGTGTGGACAGGGGTTGGAACACCATATATTTT. Its protein product is CASVDRGWNTIYF. The rearrangement uses TRBV19 and TRBJ1-3, with 9 positions matching TRBD1. There are 13 residues in the CDR3. J gave up 7 bases and V 8 bases, and 6 bases lay outside the gene matches. CDR1 and CDR2 (germline): LNHDA, SQIVND (reference sequence).

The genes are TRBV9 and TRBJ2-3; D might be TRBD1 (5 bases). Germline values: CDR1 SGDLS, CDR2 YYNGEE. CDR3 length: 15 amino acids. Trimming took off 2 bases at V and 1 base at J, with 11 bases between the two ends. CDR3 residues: CASSVDSSGTDTQYF. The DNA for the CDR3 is TGTGCCAGCAGCGTTGACAGCTCTGGCACAGATACGCAGTATTTT.

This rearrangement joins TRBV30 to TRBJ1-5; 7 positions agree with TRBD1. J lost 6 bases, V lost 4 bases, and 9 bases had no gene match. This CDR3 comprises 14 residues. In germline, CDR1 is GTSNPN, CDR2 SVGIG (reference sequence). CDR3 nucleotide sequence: TGTGCCTGGAATCGGGGGACAGTTGGTCAGCCCCAGCATTTT. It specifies CAWNRGTVGQPQHF.

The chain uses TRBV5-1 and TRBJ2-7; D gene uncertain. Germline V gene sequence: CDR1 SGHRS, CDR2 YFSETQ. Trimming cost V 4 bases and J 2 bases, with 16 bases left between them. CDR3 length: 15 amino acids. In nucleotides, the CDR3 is TGCGCCAGCAGCACCACTTCACAGCCAACCTACGAGCAGTACTTC. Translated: CASSTTSQPTYEQYF.

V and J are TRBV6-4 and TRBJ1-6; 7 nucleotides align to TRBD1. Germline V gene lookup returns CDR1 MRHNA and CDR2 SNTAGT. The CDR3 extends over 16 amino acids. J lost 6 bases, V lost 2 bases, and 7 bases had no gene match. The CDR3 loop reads CASSDTWTGSNSPLHF. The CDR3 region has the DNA TGTGCCAGCAGTGACACCTGGACAGGATCTAATTCACCCCTCCACTTT.

Written as DNA, the CDR3 is TGTGCCAGCAGTTATCTCCCGGGACAGGGAACCGGGGAGCTGTTTTTT. It encodes CASSYLPGQGTGELFF. The genes are TRBV27 and TRBJ2-2; 9 bases match TRBD1. The CDR3 sequence is 16 residues long. The V gene's germline CDR1 is MNHEY and CDR2 SMNVEV (reference sequence). V gave up 4 bases and J gave up 5 bases; unmatched junction bases: 8.

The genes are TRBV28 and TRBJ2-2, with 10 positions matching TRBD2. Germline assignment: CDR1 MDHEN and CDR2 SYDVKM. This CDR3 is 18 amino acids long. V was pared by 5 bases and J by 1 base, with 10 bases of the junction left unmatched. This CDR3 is CASSPPPWTSGNTGELFF. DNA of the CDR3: TGTGCCAGCAGTCCCCCCCCCTGGACTAGCGGGAACACCGGGGAGCTGTTTTTT.

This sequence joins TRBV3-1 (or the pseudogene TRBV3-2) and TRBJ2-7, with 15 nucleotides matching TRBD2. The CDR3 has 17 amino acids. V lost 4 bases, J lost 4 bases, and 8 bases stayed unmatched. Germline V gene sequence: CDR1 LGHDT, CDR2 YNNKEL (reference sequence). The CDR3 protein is CASSRGLAGGGGYEQYF. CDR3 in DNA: TGTGCCAGCAGCCGGGGACTAGCGGGAGGAGGAGGGTACGAGCAGTACTTC.

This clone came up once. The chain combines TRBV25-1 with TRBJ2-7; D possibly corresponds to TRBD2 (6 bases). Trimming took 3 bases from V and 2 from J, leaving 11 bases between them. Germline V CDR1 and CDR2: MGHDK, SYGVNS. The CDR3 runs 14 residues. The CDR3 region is CASSDPGDPYEQYF. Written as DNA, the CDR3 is TGTGCCAGCAGTGACCCGGGGGACCCCTACGAGCAGTACTTC.

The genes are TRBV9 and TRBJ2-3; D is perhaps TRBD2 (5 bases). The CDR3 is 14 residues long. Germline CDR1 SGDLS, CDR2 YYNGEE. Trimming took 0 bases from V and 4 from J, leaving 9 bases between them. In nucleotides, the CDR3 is TGTGCCAGCAGCGTAGGACGGGGAGCAGATACGCAGTATTTT. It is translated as CASSVGRGADTQYF.